The text below deals with one T cell receptor (beta chain). The antigen remains undetermined. This record belongs to a study of T cells after yellow fever vaccination. Whole-study findings and limits: There was a small share of clonotypes that showed up in both the CD4 and CD8 compartments. Sorted repertoires could include abundant contaminating clonotypes from bulk cells.

Via MiXCR, TCRdb re-called the 5' RACE reads, giving one row per CDR3 protein. The data show over 70,000 distinct CDR3 sequences, roughly 8% seen once. V gave up 4 bases and J gave up 2 bases; unmatched junction bases: 4. The germline CDR1 and CDR2 sequences are MNHEY and SVGAGI. The length of the CDR3 is 16 residues. This clonotype was obtained from a man under 40 who received the YFV17D yellow fever vaccine. Material: CD8+ T cells sorted from PBMCs, obtained on the day of the yellow fever booster vaccination. The chain has TRBV6-5 and TRBJ2-3; 12 nucleotides align to TRBD2. The CDR3 spells CASSSLAGGDTDTQYF. CDR3 in DNA: TGTGCCAGCAGTTCTCTAGCGGGAGGGGACACAGATACGCAGTATTTT.